This T cell receptor (beta chain) was documented in a study of blood T cell repertoires in COVID-19. The repertoire was sequenced with immunoSEQ multiplex PCR; TCRdb's copy has only in-frame clones and lacks some. Found here are under 150,000 clones, 85% to 90% of them singletons; the top ten hold under 3%. The CDR3 is made up of 15 amino acids. CDR1 and CDR2 (germline): SGHTA, FQGTGA. V was cut by 0 bases and J by 10 bases, with 18 bases left in between. V usage is TRBV7-3 and J usage is TRBJ1-1; no clear D gene. The source material was peripheral blood. This sequence originates from a human donor in a cohort sampled during active COVID-19. The CDR3 reads CASSLTFGGPEGAFF. The CDR3 bases are TGTGCCAGCAGCTTAACATTTGGAGGCCCCGAAGGAGCTTTCTTT.